Below, 24 T cell receptor beta chains from the same sample are listed, as sequenced in a study of vaccination effects on CD4 cells after COVID-19. Clones were read by immunoSEQ multiplex PCR, and TCRdb kept only the in-frame ones, dropping some. The profile shows under 80,000 clones, about 80% of them singletons. The antigens these receptors bind are not known. Viral peptide pool expansion of antigen-specific CD4+ T cells preceded sequencing in the ViraFEST assay. At the end of 9 to 11 days of culture, CD4+ T cells were isolated. All study participants received two doses of BNT162b2 or mRNA-1273 vaccine. The source material was CD4+ T cells from PBMCs cultured with HCoV-OC43 spike peptides, sampled after COVID-19 vaccination. Subset in this sample: HCoV-OC43 spike overlapping peptide pool stimulation. The receptor source for this set is a human donor who received a COVID-19 vaccine.

The J gene is TRBJ2-7, the V gene TRBV5-1, with TRBD1 identical over 7 bases. CDR3 length: 14 amino acids. V trimming: 3 bases; J trimming: 4 bases; junction bases outside the gene matches: 7. The V gene's germline CDR1 is SGHRS and CDR2 YFSETQ. This chain's CDR3 is CASSSGTESYEQYV. CDR3 bases: TGCGCCAGCAGCTCCGGGACAGAAAGTTACGAGCAGTACGTC.

This chain connects TRBV24-1 to TRBJ2-1; the match to TRBD2 covers 7 bases. V lost 7 bases to trimming and J lost 1 base; unmatched junction nucleotides: 6. This CDR3 spans 15 amino acids. In germline, CDR1 is KGHDR, CDR2 SFDVKD. This CDR3 reads CATRGHGGSYNEQFF. The CDR3 nucleotides read TGTGCCACCAGGGGTCACGGGGGGTCCTACAATGAGCAGTTCTTC.

V and J are TRBV6-5 and TRBJ2-7; 9 bases are a match to TRBD1. Germline V gene lookup returns CDR1 MNHEY and CDR2 SVGAGI. The CDR3 loop spans 14 amino acids. The J segment lost 5 bases and the V segment lost 6 bases, leaving 8 bases of the junction unmatched. The DNA of the CDR3 is TGTGCCAGCAGAGCGGGACAGGGACTGAACGAGCAGTACGTC. Its translation is CASRAGQGLNEQYV.

This sequence joins TRBV5-5 and TRBJ1-4; D is possibly TRBD1 (5 bases). Deletions cut 1 base from V and 10 bases from J, with 14 bases between. The CDR3 totals 14 residues. CDR1 and CDR2 (germline): SGHKS, YYEKEE (reference sequence). The CDR3 nucleotides are TGTGCCAGCAGCTTGAGGGAGGGGTTCGGAAAACTGTTTTTT. It yields the protein CASSLREGFGKLFF. The whole variable domain, filled in from reference TRBV5-5 and TRBJ1-4, reads DAGVTQSPTHLIKTRGQQVTLRCSPISGHKSVSWYQQVLGQGPQFIFQYYEKEERGRGNFPDRFSARQFPNYSSELNVNALLLGDSALYLCASSLREGFGKLFFGSGTQLSVL.

This rearrangement joins TRBV29-1 to TRBJ2-2; D tentatively reads TRBD1 or TRBD2 (5 bases each). This CDR3 has 13 amino acids. Trimming pared 3 bases from V and 6 bases from J, leaving 11 bases between. Germline V gene lookup returns CDR1 SQVTM and CDR2 ANQGSEA. The CDR3 spells CSVDPLGAGELFF. The CDR3 DNA follows: TGCAGCGTTGATCCCTTGGGGGCCGGGGAGCTGTTTTTT.

J is TRBJ2-5 and V is TRBV28, with TRBD2 identical over 10 bases. Germline CDR1 and CDR2: MDHEN and SYDVKM. This CDR3 has 14 amino acids. V shed 3 bases, J shed 5 bases, and the junction held 3 bases outside the gene matches. The CDR3 nucleotides read TGTGCCAGCAGTTTCCTAGCGGGGGTGGAGACCCAGTACTTC. It encodes CASSFLAGVETQYF.

The gene calls are TRBV10-2 and TRBJ1-2; the D is unclear. V shed 6 bases and J shed 2 bases, with 10 bases lying between them. This CDR3 has 13 residues. CDR1 is WSHSY and CDR2 is SAAADI in the germline V gene. The CDR3 reads CASSRTENYGYTF. As DNA, the CDR3 is TGCGCCAGCAGCCGGACTGAGAACTATGGCTACACCTTC.

This clone was detected only once. This chain connects TRBV28 to TRBJ1-2, with TRBD1 matching 8 bases. Germline assignment: CDR1 MDHEN and CDR2 SYDVKM. Unmatched junction bases numbered 9, after V lost 2 bases and J lost 4 bases. The CDR3 consists of 16 residues. The CDR3 coding sequence is TGTGCCAGCAGTTTACCCGAAGGGACAGGACCCTATGGCTACACCTTC. Translation: CASSLPEGTGPYGYTF.

The V and J genes are TRBV12-5 and TRBJ2-7; possibly TRBD1 or TRBD2 for D (6 bases each). CDR1 is LGHNT, CDR2 FRNRAP, per germline. With 8 bases removed from V and 5 bases from J, the gap between germline ends came to 16 bases. CDR3 length: 13 amino acids. In DNA form, the CDR3 reads TGTGCTAGTATGCGGGACATCGCCCACGAGCAGTACGTC. Protein sequence: CASMRDIAHEQYV.

This chain uses TRBV5-1 with TRBJ2-1; D gene unclear. The germline V and J ends were trimmed by 0 bases and 2 bases, with 9 bases remaining between them. This CDR3 region has 15 residues. CDR1 and CDR2 from the germline V gene are SGHRS and YFSETQ. The CDR3 reads CASSLVGNAYNEQFF. The DNA for the CDR3 is TGCGCCAGCAGCTTGGTAGGGAACGCCTACAATGAGCAGTTCTTC.

The V gene is TRBV5-5, the J gene TRBJ1-1; D not certain. The CDR3 covers 15 residues. Between the trimmed V and J ends, which lost 0 bases and 2 bases, there was a span of 11 bases. Germline values: CDR1 SGHKS, CDR2 YYEKEE (reference sequence). The CDR3 reads CASSLARPPNTEAFF. The CDR3 DNA reads as TGTGCCAGCAGCTTGGCGAGACCGCCTAACACTGAAGCTTTCTTT.

The V call is TRBV6-5, the J call TRBJ2-2, with TRBD1 identical over 9 bases. There are 14 residues in the CDR3. The V gene end was trimmed by 6 bases and the J gene end by 7 bases; junction bases not matched to a gene: 6. Per the germline V gene, CDR1 is MNHEY and CDR2 is SVGAGI. CDR3 in amino acids: CASRPDRGNGELFF. Written as DNA, the CDR3 is TGTGCCAGCAGACCAGACAGGGGGAACGGGGAGCTGTTTTTT.

The V gene is TRBV6-6, the J gene TRBJ2-1; perhaps TRBD2 as D (6 bases). The CDR3 contains 13 residues. Per the germline V gene, CDR1 is MNHNY and CDR2 is SVGAGI (reference sequence). V was pared by 6 bases and J by 5 bases, with 11 bases between. This CDR3 reads CASRNGGNNEQFF. Written as DNA, the CDR3 is TGTGCCAGCAGGAACGGGGGAAACAATGAGCAGTTCTTC.

The chain couples TRBV5-4 to TRBJ2-5; perhaps TRBD1 as D (6 bases). This CDR3 contains 14 residues. Germline CDR1 reads SGHNT; CDR2 reads YYREEE (reference sequence). Trimming stripped 3 bases from V and 1 base from J, with 10 bases between. The CDR3 reads CASSSQGRQETQYF. The CDR3 DNA reads as TGTGCCAGCAGCTCACAGGGTCGCCAAGAGACCCAGTACTTC.

The table lists this clone with a count of one. The DNA is left out, because the CDR3 cannot be placed on it with certainty; the CDR3 is given as TCRdb lists it. This chain links TRBV21-1 with TRBJ1-4; the DNA was not compared with TRBD1, the D call given in the table. TRBV21-1 is assigned pseudogene status. The CDR3 spans 19 amino acids, including both terminal residues. This CDR3 reads CASSISAYGCDRANEKLFF.

V gene TRBV9 combines with J gene TRBJ1-2; no reliable D call. The CDR3 spans 14 residues. Germline CDR1 SGDLS, CDR2 YYNGEE. V lost 4 bases, J lost 1 base, and 11 bases lay in between. The chain's CDR3 is CASSPRTDNYGYTF. The DNA of the CDR3 is TGTGCCAGCAGCCCACGGACGGATAACTATGGCTACACCTTC.

The chain combines TRBV6-6 with TRBJ1-3, with D uncertain. Trimming pared 4 bases from V and 0 bases from J, leaving 13 bases between. Germline V lookup: CDR1 MNHNY, CDR2 SVGAGI (reference sequence). The CDR3 contains 16 residues. The CDR3 protein is CASSFSDGSSGNTIYF. CDR3 coding DNA: TGTGCCAGCAGTTTTTCGGACGGATCCTCTGGAAACACCATATATTTT.

The chain couples TRBV19 to TRBJ1-4, with 8 positions matching TRBD1. Looked up from germline, CDR1 is LNHDA and CDR2 is SQIVND (reference sequence). This CDR3 region has 16 residues. Germline trimming cut 6 bases from V and 5 bases from J; bases unmatched to any gene: 11. The CDR3 protein is CASSRGSGQGNEKLFF. In nucleotides, the CDR3 is TGTGCCAGTAGCCGAGGTTCAGGACAGGGCAATGAAAAACTGTTTTTT.

This chain uses TRBV5-6 with TRBJ1-3; 9 nucleotides match TRBD1. Germline V gene lookup returns CDR1 SGHDT and CDR2 YYEEEE. Germline trimming cut 4 bases from V and 0 bases from J; bases unmatched to any gene: 11. CDR3 length equals 18 residues. As DNA, the CDR3 is TGTGCCAGCAGCGGGGGACAGGGCACCGCTGTCTCTGGAAACACCATATATTTT. Its translation: CASSGGQGTAVSGNTIYF.

This chain links TRBV24-1 with TRBJ2-3, with 11 bases matching TRBD1. Per germline, CDR1 KGHDR and CDR2 SFDVKD. The CDR3 is 15 residues long. The V and J ends lost 4 bases and 6 bases, in that order; junction bases with no gene match: 5. Here the CDR3 DNA reads TGTGCCACCAGTGAGCGGACAGGGGGCGTGGATACGCAGTATTTT. Encoded protein: CATSERTGGVDTQYF.

The chain combines TRBV6-5 with TRBJ1-1, with D possibly matching TRBD1 (6 bases). CDR1 and CDR2 from the germline V gene are MNHEY and SVGAGI. The CDR3 totals 15 residues. Trimming took off 5 bases at V and 5 bases at J, with 18 bases between the two ends. CDR3 DNA: TGTGCCAGCAGTCTAGGATGGGGGCGAGGTACTGAAGCTTTCTTT. Translating it yields CASSLGWGRGTEAFF.

The chain links TRBV3-1 (or the pseudogene TRBV3-2) to TRBJ2-1; no clear D gene. In germline, CDR1 is LGHDT, CDR2 YNNKEL (reference sequence). The length of the CDR3 is 14 residues. The V end lost 0 bases, the J end lost 4 bases, and 7 bases lay between the germline ends. Written as DNA, the CDR3 is TGTGCCAGCAGCCAAGACCCCGGATACAATGAGCAGTTCTTC. This codes for CASSQDPGYNEQFF.

This sequence joins TRBV24-1 and TRBJ2-1; 7 nucleotides match TRBD1. V shed 0 bases, J shed 5 bases, and the junction held 6 bases outside the gene matches. In germline, CDR1 is KGHDR, CDR2 SFDVKD. This CDR3 comprises 16 residues. In DNA, the CDR3 is TGTGCCACCAGTGATTTGAGTAGGGGGCGGGACAATGAGCAGTTCTTC. It yields the protein CATSDLSRGRDNEQFF.

This clone was seen more than once but under ten times. The chain joins TRBV2 to TRBJ1-4; a weak D match, TRBD1 (5 bases). The germline gives CDR1 SNHLY, CDR2 FYNNEI. The CDR3 totals 15 residues. V lost 7 bases and J lost 0, with 12 bases in between. In nucleotides, the CDR3 is TGTGCCAGCACCTACTTGGGGGCAACTAATGAAAAACTGTTTTTT. It translates to CASTYLGATNEKLFF.